These 28 T cell receptor beta chains originate from one sample sequenced in a study of T cell responses to AZD1222 COVID-19 vaccine. Sequencing was performed with immunoSEQ multiplex PCR; in TCRdb, only in-frame clones are kept and a portion is missing. The table shows over 95,000 clones, with approximately 87% occurring only once. The sample here was peripheral blood, taken on day 0 of AZD1222 vaccination. Source of these receptors: an adult in good health.

The chain carries TRBV5-1 and TRBJ2-7, with 9 nucleotides matching TRBD1. This CDR3 is 15 amino acids long. The ends lost 6 bases at V and 7 bases at J; junction bases unmatched: 14. In germline, CDR1 is SGHRS, CDR2 YFSETQ. DNA for the CDR3: TGCGCCAGCACCGCCTTAATGACAGGGGGGGAAGAGCAGTACTTC. Amino acid sequence: CASTALMTGGEEQYF.

CDR3 sequence: CSVEGWTPYSDTQYF. CDR3 DNA: TGCAGCGTCGAGGGCTGGACTCCTTATTCAGATACGCAGTATTTT. The gene calls are TRBV29-1 and TRBJ2-3, with a tentative D call TRBD2 (5 bases). Germline lookup yields CDR1 SQVTM and CDR2 ANQGSEA. V was clipped by 6 bases and J by 4 bases, with 20 bases between them. The CDR3 has 15 residues.

This chain joins TRBV3-1 (or the pseudogene TRBV3-2) and TRBJ2-1, with D uncertain. The germline V gene encodes CDR1 LGHDT and CDR2 YNNKEL (reference sequence). The ends were cut back, 7 bases at V and 3 bases at J, with 13 bases in the middle. This CDR3 region has 14 residues. In DNA, the CDR3 is TGTGCCAGCAAGGTGGGTCGTGGCTACAATGAGCAGTTCTTC. This sequence encodes CASKVGRGYNEQFF.

The chain carries TRBV25-1 and TRBJ2-1; 9 positions agree with TRBD2. This CDR3 spans 16 amino acids. Germline CDR1 MGHDK, CDR2 SYGVNS. V was clipped by 6 bases and J by 4 bases; unmatched bases: 10. CDR3 bases: TGTGCCAGCAGCAGAGGTAGCGGGAGTTCGTACAATGAGCAGTTCTTC. The encoded protein is CASSRGSGSSYNEQFF.

The chain has TRBV9 and TRBJ2-5; D may be TRBD2 (7 bases). Germline V CDR1 and CDR2: SGDLS, YYNGEE. Trimming removed 3 bases from V and 4 bases from J, with 16 bases in between. The CDR3 extends over 15 amino acids. CDR3 DNA sequence: TGTGCCAGCAGCGGTGGGGGGGCAGCAAGAGAGACCCAGTACTTC. It is translated as CASSGGGAARETQYF.

The chain carries TRBV11-3 and TRBJ2-3; D is unresolved. Germline V gene sequence: CDR1 SGHNT, CDR2 YENEEA. CDR3 length: 13 amino acids. The ends were cut back, 5 bases at V and 3 bases at J, with 9 bases in the middle. Here the CDR3 reads CASSLVDTDTQYF. The CDR3, as DNA: TGTGCCAGCAGCCTCGTCGATACAGATACGCAGTATTTT.

V usage is TRBV28 and J usage is TRBJ2-7, with 11 bases aligning to TRBD2. The germline CDR1 and CDR2 sequences are MDHEN and SYDVKM. This CDR3 spans 15 amino acids. Trimming took 3 bases from V and 6 from J; bases not matched to a gene: 7. The CDR3 region is CASSFGSGRAGEQYF. In DNA form, the CDR3 reads TGTGCCAGCAGTTTCGGTAGCGGGAGGGCTGGCGAGCAGTACTTC.

This clone came up once. V and J are TRBV19 and TRBJ1-2, with TRBD1 identical over 11 bases. Unmatched junction bases numbered 10, after V lost 9 bases and J lost 7 bases. Germline-derived CDR1 and CDR2 are LNHDA and SQIVND (reference sequence). CDR3 size: 14 residues. This chain's CDR3 is CASRWDRGSGGYTF. DNA for the CDR3: TGTGCCAGCCGATGGGACAGGGGGAGTGGTGGCTACACCTTC. The whole variable domain, filled in from reference TRBV19 and TRBJ1-2, reads DGGITQSPKYLFRKEGQNVTLSCEQNLNHDAMYWYRQDPGQGLRLIYYSQIVNDFQKGDIAEGYSVSREKKESFPLTVTSAQKNPTAFYLCASRWDRGSGGYTFGSGTRLTVV.

The V and J genes are TRBV7-6 and TRBJ2-1; 11 bases align to TRBD2. CDR1 and CDR2 (germline): SGHVS, FNYEAQ. The CDR3 runs 16 residues. J lost 10 bases, V lost 1 base, and 9 bases had no gene match. CDR3 region: CASSLGVAGGATEQFF. CDR3 sequence (DNA): TGTGCCAGCAGCTTAGGGGTAGCGGGGGGGGCGACGGAGCAGTTCTTC.

The CDR3 nucleotides read TGTGCCAGCACCTCCCCCGGGCTCAATCAGCCCCAGCATTTT. It is translated as CASTSPGLNQPQHF. This chain connects TRBV6-1 to TRBJ1-5, with D uncertain. CDR3 length: 14 amino acids. In germline, CDR1 is MNHNS, CDR2 SASEGT. Between the trimmed V and J ends, which lost 7 bases and 3 bases, there was a span of 13 bases.

The CDR3 nucleotides are TGTGCCAGCAGCTTTCAACAGGGTGGCGAGCAGTTCTTC. As protein: CASSFQQGGEQFF. V and J are TRBV7-2 and TRBJ2-1; D might be TRBD1 (6 bases). The CDR3 covers 13 residues. Germline-derived CDR1 and CDR2 are SGHTA and FQGNSA. V shed 3 bases and J shed 10 bases, with 13 bases lying between them.

The V call is TRBV27, the J call TRBJ1-4, with TRBD1 matching 10 bases. Germline lookup yields CDR1 MNHEY and CDR2 SMNVEV (reference sequence). The CDR3 is made up of 16 amino acids. V lost 5 bases to trimming and J lost 7 bases; unmatched junction nucleotides: 10. CDR3: CASSKGQGRASEKLFF. The CDR3 DNA reads TGTGCCAGCAGTAAGGGACAGGGGAGGGCCTCTGAAAAACTGTTTTTT. Variable domain in full (rest from reference TRBV27 and TRBJ1-4): EAQVTQNPRYLITVTGKKLTVTCSQNMNHEYMSWYRQDPGLGLRQIYYSMNVEVTDKGDVPEGYKVSRKEKRNFPLILESPSPNQTSLYFCASSKGQGRASEKLFFGSGTQLSVL.

The V and J genes are TRBV7-8 and TRBJ2-7; D remains unclear. V gave up 1 base and J gave up 3 bases, with 13 bases separating them. There are 15 residues in the CDR3. CDR1 and CDR2 from the germline V gene are SGHVS and FQNEAQ. CDR3 residues: CASSLGRAGIYEQYF. CDR3 nucleotide sequence: TGTGCCAGCAGCTTAGGCCGGGCTGGAATCTACGAGCAGTACTTC.

The rearrangement links TRBV5-1 to TRBJ2-2; no definite D call. The CDR3 is 13 amino acids. V lost 0 bases and J lost 5, with 5 bases in between. Germline CDR1 reads SGHRS; CDR2 reads YFSETQ. CDR3 region: CASSLERTGELFF. The CDR3 region has the DNA TGCGCCAGCAGCTTGGAACGGACCGGGGAGCTGTTTTTT.

V is TRBV10-1 and J is TRBJ2-3; no definite D call. V was clipped by 8 bases and J by 14 bases, with 8 bases between them. Germline values: CDR1 WNHNN, CDR2 SYGVQD (reference sequence). CDR3 size: 8 residues. CDR3 in DNA: TGCGCCAGCGGAAGCCCGTATTTT. Translated: CASGSPYF.

The rearrangement uses TRBV24-1 and TRBJ1-4; 7 bases are a match to TRBD1. Germline-derived CDR1 and CDR2 are KGHDR and SFDVKD. This CDR3 has 16 residues. Trimming removed 2 bases from V and 8 bases from J; junction bases left unmatched: 10. The CDR3 nucleotides are TGTGCCACCAGTGATTCACTGGGACAGCCCGGGGAAAAACTGTTTTTT. This sequence encodes CATSDSLGQPGEKLFF.

The chain is built from TRBV20-1 and TRBJ1-2; TRBD1 might be the D (5 bases). The germline V gene encodes CDR1 DFQATT and CDR2 SNEGSKA (reference sequence). This CDR3 contains 15 residues. The V end was cut by 3 bases, the J end by 8 bases, with 22 bases between. The DNA for the CDR3 is TGCAGTGCTAGTATCCCCTCAGGGAGGGGCGACGGCTACACCTTC. Translated: CSASIPSGRGDGYTF.

This chain uses TRBV5-1 with TRBJ1-2; no reliable D call. Germline-derived CDR1 and CDR2 are SGHRS and YFSETQ. V was shortened by 4 bases and J by 5 bases, with 15 bases between the two germline ends. The CDR3 length is 14 residues. The CDR3 coding sequence is TGCGCCAGCAGCCAAATTGATGGTAGTTATGGCTACACCTTC. It codes for CASSQIDGSYGYTF.

Many counts were recorded for this clone. Distinct nucleotide sequences in the sample also encode this CDR3. The chain recombines TRBV30 with TRBJ1-5, with no clear D. CDR1 is GTSNPN, CDR2 SVGIG, per germline (reference sequence). V was shortened by 2 bases and J by 0 bases, with 5 bases between the two germline ends. This CDR3 region has 13 residues. As DNA, the CDR3 is TGTGCCTGGAGTCTGGATAGCAATCAGCCCCAGCATTTT. This sequence encodes CAWSLDSNQPQHF.

This sequence joins TRBV21-1 and TRBJ2-5; the DNA was not used to check the table's D call, TRBD1. TRBV21-1 corresponds to a pseudogene. The CDR3 is made up of 15 amino acids. DNA of the CDR3: TGTGCCAGCAGCAAAAGGGGACAGGGGCCTATAGTCCAGTACTTC. Protein: CASSKRGQGPIVQYF.

This chain connects TRBV19 to TRBJ2-3; no reliable D call. There are 14 residues in the CDR3. Germline lookup yields CDR1 LNHDA and CDR2 SQIVND (reference sequence). V dropped 5 bases and J dropped 2 bases, with 11 bases sitting between them. The CDR3 region has the DNA TGTGCCAGTAGTTACCTCCCTCCCACAGATACGCAGTATTTT. Its translation: CASSYLPPTDTQYF.

The gene calls are TRBV4-1 and TRBJ2-1; D uncertain. This CDR3 is 15 amino acids long. Germline V CDR1 and CDR2: MGHRA, YSYEKL. Between the trimmed V and J ends, which lost 1 base and 4 bases, there was a span of 11 bases. As DNA, the CDR3 is TGCGCCAGCAGCCAAGCGCTCAGCGCTTACAATGAGCAGTTCTTC. Translated, it gives CASSQALSAYNEQFF.

The V gene is TRBV29-1, the J gene TRBJ2-7; 7 positions match TRBD2. The CDR3 runs 11 residues. Germline CDR1 is SQVTM and CDR2 is ANQGSEA. Unmatched junction bases numbered 6, after V lost 4 bases and J lost 9 bases. The CDR3 DNA reads as TGCAGCGTTGCTAGCTCGGGGGGGCAGTACTTC. It codes for CSVASSGGQYF.

The V call is TRBV7-2, the J call TRBJ2-7; D remains unclear. Germline-derived CDR1 and CDR2 are SGHTA and FQGNSA. The CDR3 loop spans 12 amino acids. V shed 0 bases and J shed 5 bases, with 5 bases lying between them. Here the CDR3 DNA reads TGTGCCAGCAGCTTAGCAGTGAACGAGCAGTACTTC. Protein sequence: CASSLAVNEQYF.

The chain uses TRBV2 and TRBJ2-7; 11 bases fit TRBD2. There are 15 residues in the CDR3. Germline CDR1 reads SNHLY; CDR2 reads FYNNEI. Losses at the gene ends were 1 base for V and 8 bases for J; bases not matched to a gene: 7. CDR3 bases: TGTGCCAGCAGTGAAGGCGCTAGCGGGAGGTCACAGCAGTACTTC. This codes for CASSEGASGRSQQYF.

The rearrangement links TRBV5-1 to TRBJ2-5, with 9 positions matching TRBD2. After removal of 2 bases from V and 3 bases from J, the junction contained 11 bases not matched to a gene. Germline V gene data show CDR1 as SGHRS and CDR2 as YFSETQ. The length of the CDR3 is 17 residues. The CDR3 region has the DNA TGCGCCAGCAGCTTTGTGGGCGGGAGGGCCGGTGAAGAGACCCAGTACTTC. Its translation is CASSFVGGRAGEETQYF.

The rearrangement uses TRBV5-1 and TRBJ1-1, with a possible D match to TRBD1 (5 bases). The CDR3 extends over 14 amino acids. V dropped 0 bases and J dropped 10 bases, with 16 bases sitting between them. Germline CDR1 is SGHRS and CDR2 is YFSETQ. CDR3 sequence (DNA): TGCGCCAGCAGCTTGGCCCTAACAGGCTTGGGAGCTTTCTTT. Protein sequence: CASSLALTGLGAFF. Supplemented by reference TRBV5-1 and TRBJ1-1, the full variable domain reads KAGVTQTPRYLIKTRGQQVTLSCSPISGHRSVSWYQQTPGQGLQFLFEYFSETQRNKGNFPGRFSGRQFSNSRSEMNVSTLELGDSALYLCASSLALTGLGAFFGQGTRLTVV.

The chain couples TRBV18 to TRBJ1-6; D might be TRBD1 (6 bases). The CDR3 has 16 residues. CDR1 and CDR2 from the germline V gene are KGHSH and LQKENI. Trimming removed 0 bases at V and 3 bases at J, with 9 bases between. This CDR3 is CASSPPSRGYNSPLHF. CDR3 nucleotides: TGTGCCAGCTCACCACCGTCCAGGGGCTATAATTCACCCCTCCACTTT. Full variable domain (remainder filled in from reference TRBV18 and TRBJ1-6): NAGVMQNPRHLVRRRGQEARLRCSPMKGHSHVYWYRQLPEEGLKFMVYLQKENIIDESGMPKERFSAEFPKEGPSILRIQQVVRGDSAAYFCASSPPSRGYNSPLHFGNGTRLTVT.